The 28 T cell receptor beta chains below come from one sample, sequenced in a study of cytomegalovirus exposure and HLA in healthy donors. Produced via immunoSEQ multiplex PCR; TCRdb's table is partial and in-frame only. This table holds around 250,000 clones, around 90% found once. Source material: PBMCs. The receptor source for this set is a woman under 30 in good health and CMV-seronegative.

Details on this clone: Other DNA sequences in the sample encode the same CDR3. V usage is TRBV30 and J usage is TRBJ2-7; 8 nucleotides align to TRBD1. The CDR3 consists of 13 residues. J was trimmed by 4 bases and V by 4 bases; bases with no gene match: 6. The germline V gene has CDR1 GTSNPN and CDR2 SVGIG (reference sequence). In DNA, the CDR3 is TGTGCCTGGAAGGGAGACAGGGGTTACGAGCAGTACTTC. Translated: CAWKGDRGYEQYF. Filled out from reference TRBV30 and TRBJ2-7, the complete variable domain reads SQTIHQWPATLVQPVGSPLSLECTVEGTSNPNLYWYRQAAGRGLQLLFYSVGIGQISSEVPQNLSASRPQDRQFILSSKKLLLSDSGFYLCAWKGDRGYEQYFGPGTRLTVT.

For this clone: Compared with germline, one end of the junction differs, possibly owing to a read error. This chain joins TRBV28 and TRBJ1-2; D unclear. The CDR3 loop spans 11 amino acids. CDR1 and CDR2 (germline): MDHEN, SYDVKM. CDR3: CASSPKYGYTF. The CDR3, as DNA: TGTGCCAGCAGCCCTAAGTATGGCTACACCTTC.

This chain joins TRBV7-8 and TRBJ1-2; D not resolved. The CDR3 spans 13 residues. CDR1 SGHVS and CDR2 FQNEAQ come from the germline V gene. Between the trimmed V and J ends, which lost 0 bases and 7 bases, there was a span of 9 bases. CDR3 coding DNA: TGTGCCAGCAGCTTAGCCGAGGTGCGTGGCTACACCTTC. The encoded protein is CASSLAEVRGYTF.

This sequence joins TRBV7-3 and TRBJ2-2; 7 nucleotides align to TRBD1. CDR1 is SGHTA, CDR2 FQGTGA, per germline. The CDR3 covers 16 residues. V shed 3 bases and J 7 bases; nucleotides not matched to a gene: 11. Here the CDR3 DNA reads TGTGCCAGCAGCTTGGGAACAGGGGCAGCCGGCGGGGAGCTGTTTTTT. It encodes CASSLGTGAAGGELFF.

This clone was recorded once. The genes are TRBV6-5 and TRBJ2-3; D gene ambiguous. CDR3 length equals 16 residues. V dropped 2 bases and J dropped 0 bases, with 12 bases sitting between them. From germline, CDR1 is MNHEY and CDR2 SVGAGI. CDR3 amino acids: CASSYGRVSSTDTQYF. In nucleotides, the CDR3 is TGTGCCAGCAGTTACGGTCGGGTTTCTAGCACAGATACGCAGTATTTT.

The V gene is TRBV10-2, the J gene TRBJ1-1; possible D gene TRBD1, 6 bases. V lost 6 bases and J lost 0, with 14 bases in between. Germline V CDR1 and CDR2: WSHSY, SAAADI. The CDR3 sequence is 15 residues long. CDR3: CASRRVGDMNTEAFF. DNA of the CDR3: TGCGCCAGCAGACGTGTTGGGGACATGAACACTGAAGCTTTCTTT.

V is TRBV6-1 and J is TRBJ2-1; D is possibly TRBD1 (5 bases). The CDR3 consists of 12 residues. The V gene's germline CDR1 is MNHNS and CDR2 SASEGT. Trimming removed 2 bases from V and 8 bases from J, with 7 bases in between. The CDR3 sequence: CASSELGDEQFF. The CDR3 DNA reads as TGTGCCAGCAGTGAACTAGGGGATGAGCAGTTCTTC.

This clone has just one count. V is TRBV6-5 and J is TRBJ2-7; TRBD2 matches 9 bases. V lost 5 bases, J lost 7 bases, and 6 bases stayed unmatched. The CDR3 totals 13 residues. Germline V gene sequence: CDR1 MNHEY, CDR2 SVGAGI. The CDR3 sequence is CASSPAGGGEQYV. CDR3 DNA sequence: TGTGCCAGCAGTCCGGCGGGGGGGGGTGAGCAGTACGTC.

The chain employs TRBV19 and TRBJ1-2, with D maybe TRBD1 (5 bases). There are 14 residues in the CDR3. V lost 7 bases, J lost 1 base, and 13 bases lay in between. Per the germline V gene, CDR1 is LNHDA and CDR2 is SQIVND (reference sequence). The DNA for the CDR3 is TGTGCCAGTACCCACGGAGGGGATAACTATGGCTACACCTTC. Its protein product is CASTHGGDNYGYTF. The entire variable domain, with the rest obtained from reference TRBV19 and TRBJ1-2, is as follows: DGGITQSPKYLFRKEGQNVTLSCEQNLNHDAMYWYRQDPGQGLRLIYYSQIVNDFQKGDIAEGYSVSREKKESFPLTVTSAQKNPTAFYLCASTHGGDNYGYTFGSGTRLTVV.

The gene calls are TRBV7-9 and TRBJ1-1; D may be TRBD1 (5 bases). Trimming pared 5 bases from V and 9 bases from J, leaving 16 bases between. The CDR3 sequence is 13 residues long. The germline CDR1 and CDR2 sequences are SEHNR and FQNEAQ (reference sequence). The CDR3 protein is CASSLTIDRQAFF. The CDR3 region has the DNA TGTGCCAGCAGCCTAACGATCGACAGACAAGCTTTCTTT. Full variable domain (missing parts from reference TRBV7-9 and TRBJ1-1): DTGVSQNPRHKITKRGQNVTFRCDPISEHNRLYWYRQTLGQGPEFLTYFQNEAQLEKSRLLSDRFSAERPKGSFSTLEIQRTEQGDSAMYLCASSLTIDRQAFFGQGTRLTVV.

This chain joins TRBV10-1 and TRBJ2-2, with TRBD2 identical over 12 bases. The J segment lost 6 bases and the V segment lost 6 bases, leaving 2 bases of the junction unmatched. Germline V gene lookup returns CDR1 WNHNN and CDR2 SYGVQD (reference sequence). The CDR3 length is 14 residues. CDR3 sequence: CASRASGGAGELFF. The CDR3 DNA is TGCGCCAGCAGGGCTAGCGGGGGGGCCGGGGAGCTGTTTTTT.

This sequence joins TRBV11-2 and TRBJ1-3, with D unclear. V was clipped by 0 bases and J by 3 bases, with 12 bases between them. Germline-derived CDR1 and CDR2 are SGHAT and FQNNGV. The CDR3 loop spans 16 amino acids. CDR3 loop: CASSLDQWRSGNTIYF. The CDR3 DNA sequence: TGTGCCAGCAGCTTAGATCAGTGGAGGAGTGGAAACACCATATATTTT. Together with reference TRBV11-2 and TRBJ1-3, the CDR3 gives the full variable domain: EAGVAQSPRYKIIEKRQSVAFWCNPISGHATLYWYQQILGQGPKLLIQFQNNGVVDDSQLPKDRFSAERLKGVDSTLKIQPAKLEDSAVYLCASSLDQWRSGNTIYFGEGSWLTVV.

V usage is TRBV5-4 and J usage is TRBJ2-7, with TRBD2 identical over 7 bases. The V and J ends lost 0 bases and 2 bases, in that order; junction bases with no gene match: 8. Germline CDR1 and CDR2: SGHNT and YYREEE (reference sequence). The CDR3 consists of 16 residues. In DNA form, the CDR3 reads TGTGCCAGCAGCTTGGGTGTAAGCGGGGCCCCCTACGAGCAGTACTTC. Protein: CASSLGVSGAPYEQYF.

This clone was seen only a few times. The CDR3 sequence is CASRGQGAGTQYF. The CDR3 nucleotides are TGTGCCAGCAGGGGACAGGGGGCCGGGACCCAGTACTTC. The chain is built from TRBV25-1 and TRBJ2-5, with 12 bases identical to TRBD1. CDR1 and CDR2 (germline): MGHDK, SYGVNS. CDR3 length: 13 amino acids. V shed 6 bases, J shed 7 bases, and the junction held 3 bases outside the gene matches.

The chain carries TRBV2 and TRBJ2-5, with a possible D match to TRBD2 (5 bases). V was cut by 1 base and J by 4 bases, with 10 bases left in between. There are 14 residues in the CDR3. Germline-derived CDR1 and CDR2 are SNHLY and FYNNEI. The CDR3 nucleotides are TGTGCCAGCAGTGAAGGGCTAGCTGGAGAGACCCAGTACTTC. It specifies CASSEGLAGETQYF.

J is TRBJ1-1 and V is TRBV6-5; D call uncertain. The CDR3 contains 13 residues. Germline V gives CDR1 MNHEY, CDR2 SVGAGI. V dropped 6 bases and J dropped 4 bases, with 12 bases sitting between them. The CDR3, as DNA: TGTGCCAGCAGGTTAGATGATTTCACTGAAGCTTTCTTT. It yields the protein CASRLDDFTEAFF.

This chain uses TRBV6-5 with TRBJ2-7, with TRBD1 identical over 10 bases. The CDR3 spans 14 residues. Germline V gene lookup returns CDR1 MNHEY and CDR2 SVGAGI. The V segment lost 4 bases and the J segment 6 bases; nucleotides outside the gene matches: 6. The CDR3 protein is CASSSGQGVGEQYV. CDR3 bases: TGTGCCAGCAGTTCAGGACAGGGGGTGGGCGAGCAGTACGTC.

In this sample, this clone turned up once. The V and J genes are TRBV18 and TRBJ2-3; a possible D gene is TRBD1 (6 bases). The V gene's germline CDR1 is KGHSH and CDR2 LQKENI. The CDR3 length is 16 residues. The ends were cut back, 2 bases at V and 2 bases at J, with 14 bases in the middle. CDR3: CASSPTPGQATDTQYF. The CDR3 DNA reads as TGTGCCAGCTCACCAACTCCGGGACAAGCCACAGATACGCAGTATTTT. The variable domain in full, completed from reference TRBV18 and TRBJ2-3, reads NAGVMQNPRHLVRRRGQEARLRCSPMKGHSHVYWYRQLPEEGLKFMVYLQKENIIDESGMPKERFSAEFPKEGPSILRIQQVVRGDSAAYFCASSPTPGQATDTQYFGPGTRLTVL.

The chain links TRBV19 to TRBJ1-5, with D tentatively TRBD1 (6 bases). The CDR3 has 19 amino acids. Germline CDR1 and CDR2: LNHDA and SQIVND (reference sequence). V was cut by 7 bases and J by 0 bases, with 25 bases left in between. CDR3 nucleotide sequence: TGTGCCAGTAAGCCTACGGGACACCCGGAGGCTTATAGCAATCAGCCCCAGCATTTT. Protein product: CASKPTGHPEAYSNQPQHF.

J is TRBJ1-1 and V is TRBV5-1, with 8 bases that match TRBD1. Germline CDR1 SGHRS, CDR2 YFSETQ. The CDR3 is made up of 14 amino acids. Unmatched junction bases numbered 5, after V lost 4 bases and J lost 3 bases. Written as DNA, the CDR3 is TGCGCCAGCAGCACGGACAGGGTTGACACTGAAGCTTTCTTT. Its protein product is CASSTDRVDTEAFF.

CDR3: CASNAWAQDTEAFF. The CDR3 DNA reads TGTGCCAGCAACGCTTGGGCCCAGGACACTGAAGCTTTCTTT. This chain uses TRBV2 with TRBJ1-1; D not resolved. This CDR3 comprises 14 residues. The germline gives CDR1 SNHLY, CDR2 FYNNEI. V was pared by 7 bases and J by 3 bases, with 15 bases between.

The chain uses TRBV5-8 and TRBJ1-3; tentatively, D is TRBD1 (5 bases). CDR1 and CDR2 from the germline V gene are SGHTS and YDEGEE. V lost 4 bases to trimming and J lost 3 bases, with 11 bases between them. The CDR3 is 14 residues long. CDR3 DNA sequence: TGTGCCAGCAGCCAGGGTGCAAATGGAAACACCATATATTTT. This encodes CASSQGANGNTIYF.

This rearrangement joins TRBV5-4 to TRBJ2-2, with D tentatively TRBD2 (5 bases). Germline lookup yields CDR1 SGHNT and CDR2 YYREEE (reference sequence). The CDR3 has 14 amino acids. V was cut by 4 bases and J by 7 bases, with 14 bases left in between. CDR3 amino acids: CASSLGEGNGELFF. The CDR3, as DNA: TGTGCCAGCAGCCTTGGAGAGGGAAACGGGGAGCTGTTTTTT.

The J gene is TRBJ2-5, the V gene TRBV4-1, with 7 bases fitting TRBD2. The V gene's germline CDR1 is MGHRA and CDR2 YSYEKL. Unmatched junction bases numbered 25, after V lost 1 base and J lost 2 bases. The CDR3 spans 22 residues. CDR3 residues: CASSQGEVGREGEGSVQETQYF. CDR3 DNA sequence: TGCGCCAGCAGCCAAGGTGAGGTGGGCAGGGAGGGAGAGGGGTCTGTACAAGAGACCCAGTACTTC.

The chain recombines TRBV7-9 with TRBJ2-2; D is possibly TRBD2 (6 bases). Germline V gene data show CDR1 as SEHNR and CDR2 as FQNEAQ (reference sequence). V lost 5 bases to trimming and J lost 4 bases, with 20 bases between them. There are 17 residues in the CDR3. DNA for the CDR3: TGTGCCAGCAGCCCCAACTTAATGACTAGAGTCACCGGGGAGCTGTTTTTT. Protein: CASSPNLMTRVTGELFF.

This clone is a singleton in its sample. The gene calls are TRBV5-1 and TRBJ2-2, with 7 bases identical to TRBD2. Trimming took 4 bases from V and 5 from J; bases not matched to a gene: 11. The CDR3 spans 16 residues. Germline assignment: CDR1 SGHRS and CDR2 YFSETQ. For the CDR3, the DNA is TGCGCCAGCAGCCCGTGGGACTATTCGGGAACCGGGGAGCTGTTTTTT. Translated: CASSPWDYSGTGELFF.

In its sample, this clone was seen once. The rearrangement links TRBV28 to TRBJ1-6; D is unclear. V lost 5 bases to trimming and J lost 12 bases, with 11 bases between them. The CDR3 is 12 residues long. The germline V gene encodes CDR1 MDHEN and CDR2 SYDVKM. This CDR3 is CASSPGVVPLHF. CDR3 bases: TGTGCCAGCAGTCCCGGGGTCGTACCCCTCCACTTT.

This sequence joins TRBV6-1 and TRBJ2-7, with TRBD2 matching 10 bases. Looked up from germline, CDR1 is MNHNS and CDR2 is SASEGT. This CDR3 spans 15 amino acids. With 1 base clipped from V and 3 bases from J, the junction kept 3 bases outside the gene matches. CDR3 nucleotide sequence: TGTGCCAGCAGTGAAGAGGAGCGGGGGGGCTACGAGCAGTACGTC. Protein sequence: CASSEEERGGYEQYV.